Following are 21 T cell receptor beta chains from one sample sequenced in a study of beta chain features in type 1 diabetes. The investigators reverse transcribed all of the isolated RNA, so they sequenced expressed TCRB transcripts. The assay was immunoSEQ multiplex PCR, and TCRdb's table has in-frame clones only and misses some. The sample records a few hundred thousand clones, 27% being singletons. The source material was central memory CD4+ T cells from blood. The receptors stem from a man aged 30 to 45 in good health.

This rearrangement joins TRBV29-1 to TRBJ2-3; D might be TRBD2 (6 bases). The CDR3 has 14 residues. The germline V and J ends were trimmed by 6 bases and 8 bases, with 21 bases remaining between them. Germline V gives CDR1 SQVTM, CDR2 ANQGSEA. The CDR3 loop reads CSVLNALTRGTQYF. CDR3 sequence (DNA): TGCAGCGTCCTGAACGCGTTGACTAGGGGTACGCAGTATTTT.

The rearrangement joins TRBV15 to TRBJ1-5, with a possible D match to TRBD1 (6 bases). CDR1 and CDR2 (germline): LNHNV, YYDKDF (reference sequence). Trimming shortened V by 0 bases and J by 6 bases, and 15 bases separated the two germline ends. The CDR3 sequence is 16 residues long. The DNA for the CDR3 is TGTGCCACCAGCAGAGATGACAAGGGGGGAGGTCAGCCCCAGCATTTT. Translation gives CATSRDDKGGGQPQHF. Supplemented by reference TRBV15 and TRBJ1-5, the full variable domain reads DAMVIQNPRYQVTQFGKPVTLSCSQTLNHNVMYWYQQKSSQAPKLLFHYYDKDFNNEADTPDNFQSRRPNTSFCFLDIRSPGLGDTAMYLCATSRDDKGGGQPQHFGDGTRLSIL.

The table lists this clone with a few counts. The rearrangement links TRBV30 to TRBJ1-5, with a weak D call TRBD1 (5 bases). This CDR3 has 14 amino acids. Trimming cost V 2 bases and J 7 bases, with 15 bases left between them. The germline V gene has CDR1 GTSNPN and CDR2 SVGIG (reference sequence). CDR3 nucleotides: TGTGCCTGGAGTTCTCAGGGTCCGGAGCAGCCCCAGCATTTT. As protein: CAWSSQGPEQPQHF. The full variable domain, its missing parts supplied by reference TRBV30 and TRBJ1-5, is SQTIHQWPATLVQPVGSPLSLECTVEGTSNPNLYWYRQAAGRGLQLLFYSVGIGQISSEVPQNLSASRPQDRQFILSSKKLLLSDSGFYLCAWSSQGPEQPQHFGDGTRLSIL.

This sequence joins TRBV7-9 and TRBJ2-1; D gene ambiguous. Germline-derived CDR1 and CDR2 are SEHNR and FQNEAQ (reference sequence). The V gene lost 7 bases and the J gene lost 1 base, with 8 bases spanning the gap. The CDR3 contains 13 residues. CDR3 amino acids: CASIGRSYNEQFF. In DNA form, the CDR3 reads TGTGCCAGCATCGGGCGGTCCTACAATGAGCAGTTCTTC.

This clone turned up a few times. The V call is TRBV7-2, the J call TRBJ2-1; D is tentatively TRBD1 or TRBD2 (6 bases each). Trimming took off 1 base at V and 6 bases at J, with 16 bases between the two ends. The CDR3 loop spans 16 amino acids. Germline loops: CDR1 SGHTA, CDR2 FQGNSA. CDR3 sequence reads: CASSLGRTAGTNEQFF. The CDR3 DNA reads TGTGCCAGCAGCTTAGGTCGGACAGCGGGCACCAATGAGCAGTTCTTC.

The V call is TRBV30, the J call TRBJ1-2, with TRBD1 as a possible D gene (5 bases). The V and J ends lost 5 bases and 4 bases respectively, with 17 bases between them. The CDR3 has 14 amino acids. Germline CDR1 reads GTSNPN; CDR2 reads SVGIG (reference sequence). The CDR3 bases are TGTGCCTGGCACCGGGACTTAGGGGTCTATGGCTACACCTTC. Protein: CAWHRDLGVYGYTF.

The sample holds a few counts of this clone. V gene TRBV29-1 combines with J gene TRBJ2-7; 8 bases agree with TRBD2. The CDR3 is made up of 13 amino acids. The germline V gene encodes CDR1 SQVTM and CDR2 ANQGSEA. J gave up 3 bases and V 7 bases, and 8 bases lay outside the gene matches. In DNA form, the CDR3 reads TGCAGCGCCCGCGGGGGGACCTACTACGAGCAGTACTTC. Its protein product is CSARGGTYYEQYF.

The CDR3 is CASSFTGLGTDGYTF. The CDR3 DNA follows: TGTGCCAGCAGCTTTACGGGCCTCGGGACGGACGGCTACACCTTC. V is TRBV7-9 and J is TRBJ1-2, with D possibly TRBD1 on 5 matching bases. CDR1 is SEHNR, CDR2 FQNEAQ, per germline (reference sequence). V was pared by 3 bases and J by 8 bases, with 19 bases between. CDR3 length: 15 residues.

This clone was detected once. The V and J genes are TRBV5-1 and TRBJ1-1; no clear D gene. There are 13 residues in the CDR3. CDR1 and CDR2 (germline): SGHRS, YFSETQ. V was clipped by 5 bases and J by 1 base, with 9 bases between them. The CDR3 bases are TGCGCCAGCAGTAGGTCCGGGAACACTGAAGCTTTCTTT. Translating gives CASSRSGNTEAFF.

Here the CDR3 DNA reads TGTGCCAGCAGTCCGTCGACAGGGGTCCGCCCTGAAGCTTTCTTT. Translation: CASSPSTGVRPEAFF. The J gene is TRBJ1-1, the V gene TRBV6-5, with 8 positions matching TRBD1. Germline trimming cut 5 bases from V and 6 bases from J; bases unmatched to any gene: 11. The CDR3 has 15 residues. The V gene's germline CDR1 is MNHEY and CDR2 SVGAGI.

The CDR3 DNA reads TGTGCCAGCAGCTTGGGGACAGGAAGGATGGAGACCCAGTACTTC. It translates to CASSLGTGRMETQYF. The chain combines TRBV5-6 with TRBJ2-5; 7 bases align to TRBD1. This CDR3 contains 15 residues. Germline V CDR1 and CDR2: SGHDT, YYEEEE. V gave up 0 bases and J gave up 5 bases; unmatched junction bases: 7.

J is TRBJ1-6 and V is TRBV5-6; D might be TRBD1 (5 bases). With 0 bases removed from V and 6 bases from J, the gap between germline ends came to 10 bases. There are 15 residues in the CDR3. CDR1 is SGHDT and CDR2 is YYEEEE in the germline V gene. Here the CDR3 DNA reads TGTGCCAGCAGCTTGGATCAGGGTGGTAATTCACCCCTCCACTTT. As protein: CASSLDQGGNSPLHF.

In regard to this clone: Other nucleotide sequences from this sample produce the same CDR3. This CDR3 is CASSFPGGTEAFF. CDR3 bases: TGTGCCAGCAGTTTCCCAGGAGGCACTGAAGCTTTCTTT. The genes are TRBV27 and TRBJ1-1; unclear D gene. V was pared by 3 bases and J by 4 bases, with 9 bases between. This CDR3 contains 13 residues. CDR1 is MNHEY, CDR2 SMNVEV, per germline (reference sequence).

V usage is TRBV28 and J usage is TRBJ2-7; TRBD1 agrees at 9 bases. The V segment lost 6 bases and the J segment 5 bases; nucleotides outside the gene matches: 5. Germline CDR1 reads MDHEN; CDR2 reads SYDVKM. There are 13 residues in the CDR3. CDR3: CASRTGTGNEQYF. The CDR3 coding sequence is TGTGCCAGCAGGACCGGGACAGGGAACGAGCAGTACTTC. Using reference TRBV28 and TRBJ2-7 for the parts outside the CDR3, the full variable domain is DVKVTQSSRYLVKRTGEKVFLECVQDMDHENMFWYRQDPGLGLRLIYFSYDVKMKEKGDIPEGYSVSREKKERFSLILESASTNQTSMYLCASRTGTGNEQYFGPGTRLTVT.

This clone was detected many times. This rearrangement joins TRBV5-6 to TRBJ2-3, with TRBD1 matching 7 bases. CDR1 is SGHDT and CDR2 is YYEEEE in the germline V gene. CDR3 length: 14 amino acids. Trimming took 3 bases from V and 3 from J; bases not matched to a gene: 4. CDR3 nucleotide sequence: TGTGCCAGCAGCTCCGGGACAGTGACAGATACGCAGTATTTT. It encodes CASSSGTVTDTQYF.

V and J are TRBV30 and TRBJ2-7; weak D call: TRBD2 (6 bases). Germline loops: CDR1 GTSNPN, CDR2 SVGIG (reference sequence). Deletions cut 3 bases from V and 2 bases from J, with 14 bases between. The CDR3 is 14 amino acids. In nucleotides, the CDR3 is TGTGCCTGGAGCGCCGGGACTCCACCCTACGAGCAGTACTTC. Translated, it gives CAWSAGTPPYEQYF. Filled out from reference TRBV30 and TRBJ2-7, the complete variable domain reads SQTIHQWPATLVQPVGSPLSLECTVEGTSNPNLYWYRQAAGRGLQLLFYSVGIGQISSEVPQNLSASRPQDRQFILSSKKLLLSDSGFYLCAWSAGTPPYEQYFGPGTRLTVT.

The CDR3 DNA reads as TGTGCCTGGAGTATGGAAAACACCATATATTTT. This sequence encodes CAWSMENTIYF. The chain is built from TRBV30 and TRBJ1-3; D not resolved. The V end lost 2 bases, the J end lost 6 bases, and 5 bases lay between the germline ends. The CDR3 length is 11 residues. CDR1 is GTSNPN and CDR2 is SVGIG in the germline V gene (reference sequence). The complete variable domain, with remaining parts taken from reference TRBV30 and TRBJ1-3, reads SQTIHQWPATLVQPVGSPLSLECTVEGTSNPNLYWYRQAAGRGLQLLFYSVGIGQISSEVPQNLSASRPQDRQFILSSKKLLLSDSGFYLCAWSMENTIYFGEGSWLTVV.

This sequence joins TRBV30 and TRBJ2-5; D ambiguous. The CDR3 loop spans 12 amino acids. V was pared by 4 bases and J by 2 bases, with 8 bases between. Looked up from germline, CDR1 is GTSNPN and CDR2 is SVGIG (reference sequence). The CDR3 DNA reads TGTGCCTGGATTCCGCGGCAAGAGACCCAGTACTTC. Amino acids: CAWIPRQETQYF. Full variable domain (rest looked up from reference TRBV30 and TRBJ2-5): SQTIHQWPATLVQPVGSPLSLECTVEGTSNPNLYWYRQAAGRGLQLLFYSVGIGQISSEVPQNLSASRPQDRQFILSSKKLLLSDSGFYLCAWIPRQETQYFGPGTRLLVL.

The V and J genes are TRBV28 and TRBJ2-5; TRBD2 aligns across 8 bases. This CDR3 region has 14 residues. Germline V gives CDR1 MDHEN, CDR2 SYDVKM. Losses at the gene ends were 7 bases for V and 4 bases for J; bases not matched to a gene: 8. The CDR3 DNA reads as TGTGCCAGCATCCCGGGGGGGATGGGAGAGACCCAGTACTTC. Its translation is CASIPGGMGETQYF.

This clone was seen at least ten times. V is TRBV2 and J is TRBJ2-1, with D possibly being TRBD2 (5 bases). The CDR3 spans 12 residues. V was cut by 10 bases and J by 12 bases, with 19 bases left in between. The germline CDR1 and CDR2 sequences are SNHLY and FYNNEI. Here the CDR3 reads CATTRPRGPQFF. The DNA of the CDR3 is TGTGCCACCACCCGTCCCCGGGGTCCGCAGTTCTTC.

This clone showed up just a few times. V is TRBV5-4 and J is TRBJ2-7, with D tentatively TRBD2 (5 bases). The CDR3 has 13 amino acids. Trimming removed 0 bases from V and 3 bases from J, with 7 bases in between. Germline V gene sequence: CDR1 SGHNT, CDR2 YYREEE (reference sequence). CDR3 amino acids: CASSLAGNYEQYF. The CDR3 DNA reads as TGTGCCAGCAGCTTGGCGGGGAACTACGAGCAGTACTTC.